This T cell receptor (beta chain) is drawn from a study of blood T cell repertoires in COVID-19. Study-level information: From T cells, B-cell-depleted T cells, or PBMCs came the material, which was cDNA or gDNA.

Study processing details: Nucleated cell number was recorded as an estimate derived from reference gene primer amplification. Assay: immunoSEQ multiplex PCR; the TCRdb copy retains only in-frame clones and omits some. V and J calls and clone size are given by that table; D and trimming were obtained from the DNA. The sample has about 160,000 clones, about 90% seen once. This CDR3 is built from 16 residues. V gave up 2 bases and J gave up 5 bases; unmatched junction bases: 9. Germline-derived CDR1 and CDR2 are KGHDR and SFDVKD. The receptor was isolated from a man aged 25-45 years with COVID-19, enrolled during active disease. The chain recombines TRBV24-1 with TRBJ2-3, with 7 bases aligning to TRBD2. The sequencing sample was made of peripheral blood. CDR3 amino acids: CATSDSPRSGGDTQYF. CDR3 nucleotides: TGTGCCACCAGTGATTCCCCTCGGTCGGGGGGAGATACGCAGTATTTT.